A single sample is the source of the 9 T cell receptor beta chains below, sequenced in a study of blood T cell repertoires in COVID-19. Sequenced by immunoSEQ multiplex PCR; TCRdb stores in-frame clones only, minus some. The profile shows fewer than 150,000 clones, around 86% of them singletons. The source material was peripheral blood. The origin of the receptors is a woman aged 45-59 years who had recovered from COVID-19.

V usage is TRBV2 and J usage is TRBJ2-5; 9 nucleotides line up with TRBD2. V dropped 7 bases and J dropped 4; count of bases not matched to a gene: 10. The CDR3 sequence is 15 residues long. CDR1 is SNHLY and CDR2 is FYNNEI in the germline V gene. CDR3 in amino acids: CASNPAGGGRETQYF. CDR3 nucleotide sequence: TGTGCCAGCAACCCAGCGGGAGGAGGGAGAGAGACCCAGTACTTC.

The chain joins TRBV11-3 to TRBJ2-3, with TRBD1 matching 8 bases. The germline V gene encodes CDR1 SGHNT and CDR2 YENEEA. V shed 5 bases and J 2 bases; nucleotides not matched to a gene: 9. This CDR3 is 16 amino acids long. CDR3 region: CASSPGGGTPTDTQYF. In DNA form, the CDR3 reads TGTGCCAGCAGCCCAGGGGGCGGAACTCCCACAGATACGCAGTATTTT.

The V gene is TRBV24-1, the J gene TRBJ2-7; 11 positions match TRBD1. CDR3 length: 14 residues. J was trimmed by 5 bases and V by 3 bases; bases with no gene match: 2. The germline V gene has CDR1 KGHDR and CDR2 SFDVKD. The CDR3 region is CATSDPGQGDEQYF. In nucleotides, the CDR3 is TGTGCCACCAGTGATCCGGGACAGGGGGACGAGCAGTACTTC.

The chain combines TRBV5-1 with TRBJ1-1, with 7 positions matching TRBD1. V trimming: 3 bases; J trimming: 8 bases; junction bases outside the gene matches: 10. The CDR3 loop spans 14 amino acids. Germline CDR1 reads SGHRS; CDR2 reads YFSETQ. This CDR3 reads CASSSNSGQTEAFF. The CDR3, as DNA: TGCGCCAGCAGCTCTAACTCGGGACAGACCGAAGCTTTCTTT.

The V gene is TRBV2, the J gene TRBJ1-2; TRBD1 agrees at 7 bases. Germline-derived CDR1 and CDR2 are SNHLY and FYNNEI. V lost 3 bases, J lost 7 bases, and 8 bases stayed unmatched. CDR3 length: 14 residues. Here the CDR3 reads CASSDFGTVSGYTF. Here the CDR3 DNA reads TGTGCCAGCAGTGATTTTGGGACAGTCAGTGGCTACACCTTC. The whole variable domain, remainder taken from reference TRBV2 and TRBJ1-2, is EPEVTQTPSHQVTQMGQEVILRCVPISNHLYFYWYRQILGQKVEFLVSFYNNEISEKSEIFDDQFSVERPDGSNFTLKIRSTKLEDSAMYFCASSDFGTVSGYTFGSGTRLTVV.

The chain recombines TRBV3-1 (or the pseudogene TRBV3-2) with TRBJ2-6; tentative D call: TRBD1 (6 bases). V gave up 3 bases and J gave up 0 bases, with 9 bases separating them. CDR3 size: 16 residues. CDR1 LGHDT and CDR2 YNNKEL come from the germline V gene (reference sequence). In DNA form, the CDR3 reads TGTGCCAGCAGCCATTGGGGGCCCTCTGGGGCCAACGTCCTGACTTTC. This codes for CASSHWGPSGANVLTF.

The rearrangement joins TRBV18 to TRBJ1-5; unclear D gene. The CDR3 covers 15 residues. V gave up 2 bases and J gave up 5 bases, with 13 bases separating them. CDR1 and CDR2 (germline): KGHSH, LQKENI. The CDR3 DNA sequence: TGTGCCAGCTCACCAAACAGACCGCGGGATCAGCCCCAGCATTTT. This encodes CASSPNRPRDQPQHF.

The V and J genes are TRBV7-5 and TRBJ1-5; the table's D call TRBD1 went unverified against the DNA. TRBV7-5 is annotated as a pseudogene. The CDR3 length is 15 residues. The DNA of the CDR3 is TGTGCCAGAAGCTTAGGGGACAGGGGAAATCAGCCCCAGCATTTT. The encoded protein is CARSLGDRGNQPQHF.

This clone was detected once. The CDR3 DNA sequence: TGTGCCAGCAGTTACTCGGGCCTTTATGACTATTTTGGCTACACCTTC. Residues: CASSYSGLYDYFGYTF. The chain employs TRBV6-2 or TRBV6-3 and TRBJ1-2, with D unresolved. Germline V gene sequence: CDR1 MNHEY, CDR2 SVGEGT. This CDR3 contains 16 residues. V was pared by 0 bases and J by 7 bases, with 18 bases between.